This T cell receptor beta chain was retrieved from a study of blood T cell repertoires in COVID-19. Using immunoSEQ multiplex PCR, the repertoire was profiled, and TCRdb retains in-frame clones only, with some absent. The repertoire includes a few hundred thousand clones, 80% to 90% of them detected once, and 4.2% sits in the top ten. The sample comprised peripheral blood. The receptor was isolated from a man between 60 and 75 years old with acute or convalescent COVID-19.

The DNA of the CDR3 is TGCAGTGCTAGTAAAGGCGGGGATACGCAGTATTTT. Protein: CSASKGGDTQYF. V is TRBV20-1 and J is TRBJ2-3; D might be TRBD2 (5 bases). Germline V gene sequence: CDR1 DFQATT, CDR2 SNEGSKA (reference sequence). V was trimmed by 3 bases and J by 6 bases, leaving 10 bases between them. The CDR3 has 12 residues.